Listed here are 32 T cell receptor beta chains from one sample, sequenced in a study of cytotoxic CD8 clonotypes in ibrutinib-treated CLL. Measured with immunoSEQ multiplex PCR; TCRdb has only the in-frame clones, and not every one. Of some 290,000 clones listed, 80% are singletons. The sequenced sample was PBMCs, obtained before ibrutinib treatment. These receptors came from a human donor with chronic lymphocytic leukemia.

This chain joins TRBV19 and TRBJ2-7, with 13 nucleotides matching TRBD2. V shed 6 bases and J 2 bases; nucleotides not matched to a gene: 4. Germline CDR1 is LNHDA and CDR2 is SQIVND (reference sequence). The CDR3 spans 15 residues. The CDR3 DNA reads TGTGCCAGTAGGATGGGACTAGCGGGGACCTACGAGCAGTACTTC. Translated: CASRMGLAGTYEQYF.

This rearrangement joins TRBV29-1 to TRBJ2-1, with D possibly called TRBD1 or TRBD2 (5 bases each). The germline CDR1 and CDR2 sequences are SQVTM and ANQGSEA. This CDR3 has 14 residues. V was shortened by 7 bases and J by 3 bases, with 16 bases between the two germline ends. For the CDR3, the DNA is TGCAGCGCCGGGACGGCCGCGGGCTACAATGAGCAGTTCTTC. It yields the protein CSAGTAAGYNEQFF.

The V call is TRBV6-6, the J call TRBJ2-7, with 7 positions matching TRBD2. Per the germline V gene, CDR1 is MNHNY and CDR2 is SVGAGI (reference sequence). This CDR3 region has 14 residues. V lost 0 bases, J lost 3 bases, and 2 bases stayed unmatched. CDR3: CASSYSTSFYEQYF. Written as DNA, the CDR3 is TGTGCCAGCAGTTACTCGACTAGCTTCTACGAGCAGTACTTC.

The V and J genes are TRBV30 and TRBJ1-2, with D possibly being TRBD1 (5 bases). With 5 bases removed from V and 2 bases from J, the gap between germline ends came to 18 bases. Germline-derived CDR1 and CDR2 are GTSNPN and SVGIG (reference sequence). This CDR3 contains 15 residues. As DNA, the CDR3 is TGTGCCTGGCGCTCCCCCCCGGGGGGGAACTATGGCTACACCTTC. As protein: CAWRSPPGGNYGYTF. Looking up the rest from reference TRBV30 and TRBJ1-2 gives the full variable domain: SQTIHQWPATLVQPVGSPLSLECTVEGTSNPNLYWYRQAAGRGLQLLFYSVGIGQISSEVPQNLSASRPQDRQFILSSKKLLLSDSGFYLCAWRSPPGGNYGYTFGSGTRLTVV.

The chain links TRBV18 to TRBJ1-3; D remains unclear. CDR3 length equals 16 residues. Germline V lookup: CDR1 KGHSH, CDR2 LQKENI. V lost 2 bases, J lost 1 base, and 12 bases lay in between. The CDR3 protein is CASSPGPVGSGNTIYF. DNA for the CDR3: TGTGCCAGCTCACCAGGTCCAGTAGGATCTGGAAACACCATATATTTT.

As concerns this clone: The same CDR3 also results from other DNA sequences found in this sample. The V and J genes are TRBV6-5 and TRBJ1-1; D is uncertain. Germline-derived CDR1 and CDR2 are MNHEY and SVGAGI. Trimming removed 2 bases from V and 1 base from J, with 5 bases in between. This CDR3 has 13 residues. The DNA of the CDR3 is TGTGCCAGCAGTTACGGTCAGAACACTGAAGCTTTCTTT. It specifies CASSYGQNTEAFF.

This chain joins TRBV9 and TRBJ1-1; D possibly corresponds to TRBD1 (5 bases). The CDR3 contains 14 residues. The ends were cut back, 4 bases at V and 1 base at J, with 11 bases in the middle. Germline V CDR1 and CDR2: SGDLS, YYNGEE. The chain's CDR3 is CASSPGTANTEAFF. Here the CDR3 DNA reads TGTGCCAGCAGCCCTGGGACGGCGAACACTGAAGCTTTCTTT. Combining the CDR3 with reference TRBV9 and TRBJ1-1 gives the whole variable domain DSGVTQTPKHLITATGQRVTLRCSPRSGDLSVYWYQQSLDQGLQFLIQYYNGEERAKGNILERFSAQQFPDLHSELNLSSLELGDSALYFCASSPGTANTEAFFGQGTRLTVV.

The chain carries TRBV27 and TRBJ2-7; TRBD2 might be the D (6 bases). V lost 5 bases, J lost 3 bases, and 20 bases lay in between. Germline-derived CDR1 and CDR2 are MNHEY and SMNVEV (reference sequence). The CDR3 runs to 16 residues. The DNA of the CDR3 is TGTGCCAGCAGTCAAACCGGGAGTTTGGTTTTCTACGAGCAGTACTTC. It encodes CASSQTGSLVFYEQYF.

The chain couples TRBV7-2 to TRBJ2-5; D is possibly TRBD2 (6 bases). The CDR3 runs to 14 residues. The V end was cut by 1 base, the J end by 5 bases, with 11 bases between. CDR1 and CDR2 (germline): SGHTA, FQGNSA. CDR3 in DNA: TGTGCCAGCAGCTTAGGGGGGGAGACGGAGACCCAGTACTTC. Translation: CASSLGGETETQYF.

A few counts support this clone. This chain links TRBV25-1 with TRBJ1-1; D is possibly TRBD1 (5 bases). V was shortened by 5 bases and J by 7 bases, with 11 bases between the two germline ends. CDR1 is MGHDK, CDR2 SYGVNS, per germline. This CDR3 has 12 residues. In nucleotides, the CDR3 is TGTGCCAGCAGTCCTGGCAGGGATGAAGCTTTCTTT. It encodes CASSPGRDEAFF.

This clone was recorded once. V usage is TRBV18 and J usage is TRBJ2-3; 8 nucleotides align to TRBD1. Germline trimming cut 4 bases from V and 2 bases from J; bases unmatched to any gene: 2. The V gene's germline CDR1 is KGHSH and CDR2 LQKENI. This CDR3 is built from 14 residues. DNA of the CDR3: TGTGCCAGCTCACGGACAGGGACCACAGATACGCAGTATTTT. Its protein is CASSRTGTTDTQYF.

The rearrangement joins TRBV9 to TRBJ2-5, with 7 bases that match TRBD2. The CDR3 spans 13 residues. Germline-derived CDR1 and CDR2 are SGDLS and YYNGEE. Losses at the gene ends were 4 bases for V and 5 bases for J; bases not matched to a gene: 5. CDR3 nucleotide sequence: TGTGCCAGCAGCATATATAGCGGGGAGACCCAGTACTTC. Translating it yields CASSIYSGETQYF. The complete variable domain, with remaining parts taken from reference TRBV9 and TRBJ2-5, reads DSGVTQTPKHLITATGQRVTLRCSPRSGDLSVYWYQQSLDQGLQFLIQYYNGEERAKGNILERFSAQQFPDLHSELNLSSLELGDSALYFCASSIYSGETQYFGPGTRLLVL.

V is TRBV10-3 and J is TRBJ2-3; TRBD2 matches 9 bases. This CDR3 is built from 15 residues. The germline gives CDR1 ENHRY, CDR2 SYGVKD. Trimming took 5 bases from V and 4 from J; bases not matched to a gene: 7. The CDR3 here is CAISPGTSMADTQYF. The CDR3 DNA reads TGTGCCATCAGTCCCGGGACTAGCATGGCAGATACGCAGTATTTT.

The chain employs TRBV9 and TRBJ2-1; 8 bases line up with TRBD2. Germline CDR1 is SGDLS and CDR2 is YYNGEE. The CDR3 extends over 15 amino acids. V shed 3 bases and J 8 bases; nucleotides not matched to a gene: 10. CDR3 amino acids: CASSGKRESYHEQFF. DNA for the CDR3: TGTGCCAGCAGCGGGAAGCGGGAGTCATATCATGAGCAGTTCTTC.

This clone was seen a handful of times. This chain joins TRBV30 and TRBJ1-5; no definite D call. The V and J ends lost 4 bases and 9 bases respectively, with 4 bases between them. In germline, CDR1 is GTSNPN, CDR2 SVGIG (reference sequence). This CDR3 spans 9 amino acids. DNA of the CDR3: TGTGCCTGGATGCTGCCCCAGCATTTT. Its translation: CAWMLPQHF.

This sequence joins TRBV27 and TRBJ2-7, with 11 bases identical to TRBD2. The germline CDR1 and CDR2 sequences are MNHEY and SMNVEV (reference sequence). The ends lost 5 bases at V and 5 bases at J; junction bases unmatched: 20. The CDR3 sequence is 19 residues long. CDR3 loop: CASSLLKDTSGRYPHEQYF. CDR3 DNA sequence: TGTGCCAGCAGTCTACTCAAGGATACTAGCGGGAGATACCCCCACGAGCAGTACTTC.

This clone occurred a few times. The V call is TRBV11-2, the J call TRBJ1-1; D is uncertain. CDR1 SGHAT and CDR2 FQNNGV come from the germline V gene. Deletions cut 5 bases from V and 13 bases from J, with 17 bases between. The CDR3 runs 12 residues. DNA of the CDR3: TGTGCCAGCAGCCCGAACATGGGCCGGGGTTTCTTT. Translation gives CASSPNMGRGFF.

This clone was counted a single time. The gene calls are TRBV27 and TRBJ2-7; 7 nucleotides align to TRBD1. The germline V gene has CDR1 MNHEY and CDR2 SMNVEV (reference sequence). V dropped 7 bases and J dropped 3; count of bases not matched to a gene: 9. The CDR3 is made up of 14 amino acids. Here the CDR3 reads CASTKPGGIYEQYF. The CDR3 coding sequence is TGTGCCAGCACCAAACCAGGGGGAATCTACGAGCAGTACTTC.

This clone was detected once. V and J are TRBV18 and TRBJ2-2; 7 bases are a match to TRBD1. In germline, CDR1 is KGHSH, CDR2 LQKENI. V was clipped by 2 bases and J by 3 bases; unmatched bases: 3. This CDR3 contains 15 residues. The chain's CDR3 is CASSPFGTDTGELFF. In DNA, the CDR3 is TGTGCCAGCTCACCATTTGGGACAGACACCGGGGAGCTGTTTTTT.

The rearrangement links TRBV19 to TRBJ1-2; D gene ambiguous. This CDR3 is built from 14 residues. Germline CDR1 LNHDA, CDR2 SQIVND (reference sequence). Between the trimmed V and J ends, which lost 6 bases and 4 bases, there was a span of 15 bases. CDR3 loop: CASRNDRLGYGYTF. Here the CDR3 DNA reads TGTGCCAGTAGAAACGACCGTCTGGGCTATGGCTACACCTTC.

The rearrangement links TRBV11-2 to TRBJ1-1; D is ambiguous. The germline V and J ends were trimmed by 6 bases and 0 bases, with 11 bases remaining between them. Germline CDR1 SGHAT, CDR2 FQNNGV. The CDR3 has 14 amino acids. CDR3 region: CASRIWEMNTEAFF. In DNA, the CDR3 is TGTGCCAGCAGGATATGGGAGATGAACACTGAAGCTTTCTTT.

In DNA, the CDR3 is TGTGCCAGCACAGCGGGAGTAACAGATACGCAGTATTTT. Protein sequence: CASTAGVTDTQYF. V usage is TRBV2 and J usage is TRBJ2-3; 8 bases line up with TRBD2. Germline V gene data show CDR1 as SNHLY and CDR2 as FYNNEI. The CDR3 is 13 amino acids. The junction had 3 bases not matched to a gene; V was cut back by 7 bases and J by 3 bases.

This rearrangement joins TRBV6-5 to TRBJ2-3; D is undetermined. V dropped 0 bases and J dropped 0 bases, with 10 bases sitting between them. The CDR3 extends over 16 amino acids. CDR1 is MNHEY and CDR2 is SVGAGI in the germline V gene. The CDR3 DNA reads TGTGCCAGCAGTTACTCAACCGACCTTAGCACAGATACGCAGTATTTT. It yields the protein CASSYSTDLSTDTQYF.

In DNA form, the CDR3 reads TGTGCCAGCAGCCAACTAGCGGGGGGTCCAGATACGCAGTATTTT. This sequence encodes CASSQLAGGPDTQYF. This chain connects TRBV4-2 to TRBJ2-3, with 11 bases fitting TRBD2. In germline, CDR1 is LGHNA, CDR2 YNFKEQ. The CDR3 totals 15 residues. V trimming: 2 bases; J trimming: 4 bases; junction bases outside the gene matches: 2.

The gene calls are TRBV5-6 and TRBJ2-7; D remains ambiguous. Germline CDR1 SGHDT, CDR2 YYEEEE. The V end was cut by 6 bases, the J end by 0 bases, with 13 bases between. The CDR3 contains 14 residues. In nucleotides, the CDR3 is TGTGCCAGCACATCTGCCAGGAACTCCTACGAGCAGTACTTC. Translating it yields CASTSARNSYEQYF.

The V and J genes are TRBV2 and TRBJ2-1, with 7 bases fitting TRBD2. Germline lookup yields CDR1 SNHLY and CDR2 FYNNEI. The CDR3 covers 14 residues. With V trimmed by 10 bases and J by 3 bases, 9 bases remained unmatched. The CDR3 here is CATRGSSVYNEQFF. Here the CDR3 DNA reads TGTGCCACCCGCGGGAGTTCGGTCTACAATGAGCAGTTCTTC.

The rearrangement links TRBV4-1 to TRBJ2-7, with 7 positions matching TRBD1. V gave up 3 bases and J gave up 2 bases; unmatched junction bases: 4. The CDR3 has 14 residues. CDR1 is MGHRA and CDR2 is YSYEKL in the germline V gene. The CDR3 protein is CASSHTGVTYEQYF. Written as DNA, the CDR3 is TGCGCCAGCAGCCACACAGGGGTAACCTACGAGCAGTACTTC.

The sample holds one count of this clone. The V gene is TRBV5-4, the J gene TRBJ2-7; D possibly uses TRBD1 or TRBD2 (6 bases each). The CDR3 totals 13 residues. Germline CDR1 SGHNT, CDR2 YYREEE (reference sequence). V was cut by 4 bases and J by 5 bases, with 13 bases left in between. As DNA, the CDR3 is TGTGCCAGCAGCCGAGGGGGAGGAAACGAGCAGTACTTC. Its translation is CASSRGGGNEQYF.

The chain carries TRBV4-3 and TRBJ2-7, with a possible D match to TRBD2 (5 bases). The CDR3 runs 13 residues. V lost 3 bases to trimming and J lost 7 bases, with 13 bases between them. Germline CDR1 is LGHNA and CDR2 is YSLEER. The CDR3: CASSQIAGGEQYF. The DNA of the CDR3 is TGCGCCAGCAGCCAGATAGCTGGCGGGGAGCAGTACTTC.

On this clone: Relative to the germline gene, one junction end is altered; a read error may explain this. This rearrangement joins TRBV13 to TRBJ2-5, with D tentatively TRBD1 or TRBD2 (5 bases each). This CDR3 comprises 14 residues. Germline V lookup: CDR1 PRHDT, CDR2 FYEKMQ (reference sequence). CDR3 in amino acids: CASSLRDGREAQYF. CDR3 in DNA: TGTGCCAGCAGCCTCCGGGACGGAAGAGAGGCCCAGTACTTC.

V gene TRBV25-1 combines with J gene TRBJ2-7; D is perhaps TRBD1 (5 bases). Trimming cost V 7 bases and J 5 bases, with 12 bases left between them. The CDR3 runs to 12 residues. Germline V gene sequence: CDR1 MGHDK, CDR2 SYGVNS. The DNA of the CDR3 is TGTGCCAGCACGCAGGGTAACAACGAGCAGTACTTC. Amino acid sequence: CASTQGNNEQYF.

V usage is TRBV18 and J usage is TRBJ2-1; 7 positions match TRBD2. The CDR3 is 17 residues long. The ends lost 2 bases at V and 2 bases at J; junction bases unmatched: 9. Germline-derived CDR1 and CDR2 are KGHSH and LQKENI. The CDR3 region is CASSPALISGPYNEQFF. In nucleotides, the CDR3 is TGTGCCAGCTCACCAGCCCTGATTAGCGGGCCCTACAATGAGCAGTTCTTC.